These 21 T cell receptor beta chains originate from one sample sequenced in a study of blood T cell repertoires in COVID-19. Data came from immunoSEQ multiplex PCR; TCRdb stores just in-frame clones and leaves some out. The profile shows approximately 100,000 clones, about 85% of them singletons. Sequencing was performed on peripheral blood. Receptor source: a human donor in a cohort sampled during active COVID-19.

The chain links TRBV13 to TRBJ2-3; 10 bases align to TRBD2. The CDR3 totals 17 residues. Germline CDR1 is PRHDT and CDR2 is FYEKMQ (reference sequence). The J segment lost 5 bases and the V segment lost 2 bases, leaving 10 bases of the junction unmatched. This chain's CDR3 is CASSLLGLAGVVDTQYF. Here the CDR3 DNA reads TGTGCCAGCAGCTTATTGGGGCTAGCGGGGGTCGTAGATACGCAGTATTTT.

The CDR3: CASSFPGADTQYF. CDR3 bases: TGTGCCAGCAGTTTCCCGGGGGCAGATACGCAGTATTTT. J is TRBJ2-3 and V is TRBV27; TRBD2 is a possible D gene (6 bases). Trimming took off 3 bases at V and 4 bases at J, with 8 bases between the two ends. The V gene's germline CDR1 is MNHEY and CDR2 SMNVEV (reference sequence). The length of the CDR3 is 13 residues.

V usage is TRBV7-3 and J usage is TRBJ2-1; 9 bases are a match to TRBD2. The trim removed 6 bases at V and 3 bases at J, leaving 9 bases unmatched. Germline loops: CDR1 SGHTA, CDR2 FQGTGA. The CDR3 is 16 amino acids. The chain's CDR3 is CASRKPGSGSYNEQFF. The CDR3 DNA reads TGTGCCAGCAGGAAGCCGGGTAGCGGGAGCTACAATGAGCAGTTCTTC.

This clone was observed a handful of times. The chain carries TRBV5-8 and TRBJ1-2; 7 bases fit TRBD1. The CDR3 runs to 15 residues. V was clipped by 4 bases and J by 3 bases; unmatched bases: 9. CDR1 SGHTS and CDR2 YDEGEE come from the germline V gene. The CDR3 is CASSGPTGNYYGYTF. The CDR3 coding sequence is TGTGCCAGCAGCGGACCGACAGGGAACTACTATGGCTACACCTTC.

The chain uses TRBV4-1 and TRBJ2-1; 16 bases are a match to TRBD2. The V gene's germline CDR1 is MGHRA and CDR2 YSYEKL. The V and J ends lost 4 bases and 3 bases, in that order; junction bases with no gene match: 6. The CDR3 is 18 amino acids. The CDR3 bases are TGCGCCAGCAGCCTTCAGGGACTAGCGGGGGGGAACTACAATGAGCAGTTCTTC. Encoded protein: CASSLQGLAGGNYNEQFF.

This clone was counted only a few times. V is TRBV7-9 and J is TRBJ1-5, with D unclear. Germline V CDR1 and CDR2: SEHNR, FQNEAQ (reference sequence). This CDR3 has 13 amino acids. V was clipped by 5 bases and J by 7 bases, with 12 bases between them. The DNA of the CDR3 is TGTGCCAGCAGCCGACCCGGCGGCCAGCCCCAGCATTTT. Amino acids: CASSRPGGQPQHF.

This clone was recorded once. J is TRBJ2-5 and V is TRBV2; D unclear. Germline loops: CDR1 SNHLY, CDR2 FYNNEI. This CDR3 is built from 14 residues. The ends were cut back, 7 bases at V and 5 bases at J, with 17 bases in the middle. CDR3 DNA: TGTGCCAGCACCCCGGGTAGTGCGGTGGAGACCCAGTACTTC. This gives the protein CASTPGSAVETQYF.

J is TRBJ1-1 and V is TRBV7-2; a possible D gene is TRBD1 (6 bases). The CDR3 spans 14 residues. V was pared by 6 bases and J by 1 base, with 12 bases between. The V gene's germline CDR1 is SGHTA and CDR2 FQGNSA. CDR3 region: CASSTQGRNTEAFF. CDR3 bases: TGTGCCAGCAGTACGCAGGGGAGGAACACTGAAGCTTTCTTT.

This clone was counted once. J is TRBJ1-4 and V is TRBV4-1; the D is unclear. CDR1 is MGHRA and CDR2 is YSYEKL in the germline V gene. Trimming removed 1 base at V and 5 bases at J, with 11 bases between. This CDR3 has 15 amino acids. The CDR3, as DNA: TGCGCCAGCAGCCAAGTCGGGGTCGGCAATGAAAAACTGTTTTTT. Translation: CASSQVGVGNEKLFF.

The chain recombines TRBV7-6 with TRBJ2-7; D ambiguous. CDR1 is SGHVS, CDR2 FNYEAQ, per germline. The V and J ends lost 1 base and 0 bases respectively, with 10 bases between them. The CDR3 covers 15 residues. This CDR3 reads CASSLGSGSSYEQYF. The CDR3 DNA reads as TGTGCCAGCAGCTTAGGGTCGGGTAGCTCCTACGAGCAGTACTTC.

This chain links TRBV6-5 with TRBJ2-7, with D possibly matching TRBD1 (5 bases). This CDR3 region has 13 residues. The V end was cut by 2 bases, the J end by 2 bases, with 7 bases between. CDR1 is MNHEY, CDR2 SVGAGI, per germline. CDR3 in amino acids: CASSYRGTYEQYF. CDR3 sequence (DNA): TGTGCCAGCAGTTACAGGGGTACCTACGAGCAGTACTTC.

The genes are TRBV5-1 and TRBJ2-5; 7 bases map to TRBD2. With 5 bases clipped from V and 2 bases from J, the junction kept 9 bases outside the gene matches. The CDR3 runs 15 residues. From germline, CDR1 is SGHRS and CDR2 YFSETQ. Written as DNA, the CDR3 is TGCGCCAGCAGTAACGGCGGGGGTTATCAAGAGACCCAGTACTTC. Its protein product is CASSNGGGYQETQYF.

The J gene is TRBJ1-2, the V gene TRBV11-2, with a tentative D call TRBD1 (6 bases). V lost 5 bases, J lost 4 bases, and 14 bases lay in between. This CDR3 spans 14 amino acids. The germline CDR1 and CDR2 sequences are SGHAT and FQNNGV. CDR3 in amino acids: CASSLTGQSYGYTF. In DNA form, the CDR3 reads TGTGCCAGCAGCCTTACTGGACAGTCCTATGGCTACACCTTC.

V gene TRBV10-3 combines with J gene TRBJ1-2, with no clear D. The CDR3 extends over 15 amino acids. The germline CDR1 and CDR2 sequences are ENHRY and SYGVKD. Trimming left V 0 bases short and J 7 bases short, with 15 bases between. CDR3 bases: TGTGCCATCAGTGAGTCGCCCGGGGAGACAACTGGCTACACCTTC. It specifies CAISESPGETTGYTF.

In nucleotides, the CDR3 is TGTGCCAGCAGCTTAGACCCGTCGACAGGGAGACAAACCGGCACAGAGTTTTTT. Amino acids: CASSLDPSTGRQTGTEFF. This chain joins TRBV7-8 and TRBJ1-4; TRBD1 agrees at 7 bases. The CDR3 is 18 amino acids. Germline CDR1 SGHVS, CDR2 FQNEAQ. V gave up 1 base and J gave up 16 bases; unmatched junction bases: 24.

V is TRBV6-5 and J is TRBJ2-7, with TRBD1 identical over 7 bases. Per germline, CDR1 MNHEY and CDR2 SVGAGI. The ends lost 2 bases at V and 3 bases at J; junction bases unmatched: 4. The CDR3 runs 14 residues. This CDR3 is CASSYGTAFYEQYF. CDR3 bases: TGTGCCAGCAGTTACGGGACAGCATTCTACGAGCAGTACTTC.

The chain is built from TRBV19 and TRBJ2-3; TRBD1 aligns across 10 bases. V was clipped by 6 bases and J by 2 bases; unmatched bases: 8. The CDR3 has 16 residues. CDR1 and CDR2 (germline): LNHDA, SQIVND (reference sequence). As DNA, the CDR3 is TGTGCCAGTAGGGGACAGGGGACTCTTTCCACAGATACGCAGTATTTT. Encoded protein: CASRGQGTLSTDTQYF.

This clone was seen many times. J is TRBJ1-1 and V is TRBV5-4, with TRBD1 identical over 8 bases. CDR3 length: 14 amino acids. The V segment lost 5 bases and the J segment 6 bases; nucleotides outside the gene matches: 9. Germline assignment: CDR1 SGHNT and CDR2 YYREEE (reference sequence). The CDR3 here is CASRLTGGAAEAFF. For the CDR3, the DNA is TGTGCCAGCAGACTTACAGGGGGGGCCGCTGAAGCTTTCTTT.

The chain joins TRBV6-5 to TRBJ1-6, with D hard to call. V gave up 6 bases and J gave up 10 bases, with 13 bases separating them. Per the germline V gene, CDR1 is MNHEY and CDR2 is SVGAGI. There are 13 residues in the CDR3. The CDR3 DNA is TGTGCCAGCAGGTGGACTGAAGGCTCACCCCTCCACTTT. Amino acids: CASRWTEGSPLHF.

The chain links TRBV5-6 to TRBJ2-1; a possible D gene is TRBD2 (7 bases). With 3 bases removed from V and 4 bases from J, the gap between germline ends came to 20 bases. The CDR3 has 17 residues. Looked up from germline, CDR1 is SGHDT and CDR2 is YYEEEE. CDR3 nucleotide sequence: TGTGCCAGCAGCTGGGGAGGGGGAGTTAGTGGATACAATGAGCAGTTCTTC. It codes for CASSWGGGVSGYNEQFF.

The chain links TRBV10-3 to TRBJ1-6; D call uncertain. CDR3 length: 14 amino acids. Germline-derived CDR1 and CDR2 are ENHRY and SYGVKD. The V gene lost 5 bases and the J gene lost 8 bases, with 13 bases spanning the gap. CDR3 sequence reads: CAISMGRVDSPLHF. The DNA for the CDR3 is TGTGCCATCAGTATGGGGAGGGTAGATTCACCCCTCCACTTT.